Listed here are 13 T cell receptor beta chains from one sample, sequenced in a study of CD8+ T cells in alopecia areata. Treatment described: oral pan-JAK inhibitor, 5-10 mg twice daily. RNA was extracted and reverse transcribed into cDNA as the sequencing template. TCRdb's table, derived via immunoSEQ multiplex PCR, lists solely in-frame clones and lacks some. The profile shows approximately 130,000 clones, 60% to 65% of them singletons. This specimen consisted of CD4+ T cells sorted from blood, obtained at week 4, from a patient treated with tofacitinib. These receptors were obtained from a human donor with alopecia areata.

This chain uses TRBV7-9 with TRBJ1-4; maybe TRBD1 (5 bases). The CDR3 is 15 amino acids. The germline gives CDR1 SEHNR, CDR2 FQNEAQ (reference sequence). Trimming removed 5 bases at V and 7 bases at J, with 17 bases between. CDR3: CASSPSRGVGEKLFF. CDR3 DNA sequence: TGTGCCAGCAGCCCGAGTCGGGGGGTAGGTGAAAAACTGTTTTTT.

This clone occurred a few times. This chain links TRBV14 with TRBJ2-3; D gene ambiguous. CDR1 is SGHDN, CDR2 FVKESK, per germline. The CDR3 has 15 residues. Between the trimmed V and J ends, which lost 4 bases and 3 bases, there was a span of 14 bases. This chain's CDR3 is CASSRAGHSTDTQYF. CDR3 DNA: TGTGCCAGCAGCCGAGCAGGTCACTCAACAGATACGCAGTATTTT.

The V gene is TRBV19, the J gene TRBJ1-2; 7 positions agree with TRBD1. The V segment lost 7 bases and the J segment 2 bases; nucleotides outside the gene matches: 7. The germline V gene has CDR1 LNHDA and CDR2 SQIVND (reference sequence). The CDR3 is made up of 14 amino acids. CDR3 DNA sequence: TGTGCCAGTAACACCCCGACAGGGAACTATGGCTACACCTTC. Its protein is CASNTPTGNYGYTF.

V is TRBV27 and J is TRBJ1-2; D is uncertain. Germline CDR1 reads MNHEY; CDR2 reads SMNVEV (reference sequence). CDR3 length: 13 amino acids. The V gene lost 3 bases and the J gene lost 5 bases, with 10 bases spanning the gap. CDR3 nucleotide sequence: TGTGCCAGCAGTTTCGACCCAGAGTATGGCTACACCTTC. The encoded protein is CASSFDPEYGYTF.

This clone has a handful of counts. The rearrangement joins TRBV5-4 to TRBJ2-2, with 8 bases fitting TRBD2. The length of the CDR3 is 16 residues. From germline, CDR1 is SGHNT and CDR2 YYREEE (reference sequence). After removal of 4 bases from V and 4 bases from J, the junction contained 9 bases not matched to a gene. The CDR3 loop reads CASSPTGGAFTGELFF. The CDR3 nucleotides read TGTGCCAGCAGCCCTACCGGGGGGGCCTTCACCGGGGAGCTGTTTTTT.

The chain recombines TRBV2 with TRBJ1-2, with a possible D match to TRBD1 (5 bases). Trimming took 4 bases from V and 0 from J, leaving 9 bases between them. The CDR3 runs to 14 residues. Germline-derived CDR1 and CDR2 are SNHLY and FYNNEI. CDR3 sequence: CASSADRSNYGYTF. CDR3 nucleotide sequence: TGTGCCAGCAGTGCCGACAGATCTAACTATGGCTACACCTTC.

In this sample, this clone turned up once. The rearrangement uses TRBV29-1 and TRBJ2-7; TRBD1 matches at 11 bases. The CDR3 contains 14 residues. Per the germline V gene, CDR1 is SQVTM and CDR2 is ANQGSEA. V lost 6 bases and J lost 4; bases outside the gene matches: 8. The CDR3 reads CSVMSGTGGYEQYF. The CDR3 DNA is TGCAGCGTGATGTCCGGGACAGGGGGTTACGAGCAGTACTTC.

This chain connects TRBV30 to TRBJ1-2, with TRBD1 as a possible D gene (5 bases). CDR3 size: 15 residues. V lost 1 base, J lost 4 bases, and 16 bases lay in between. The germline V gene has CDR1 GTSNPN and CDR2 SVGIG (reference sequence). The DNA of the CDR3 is TGTGCCTGGAGTGCCCAGGGTACGGTGTTCTATGGCTACACCTTC. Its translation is CAWSAQGTVFYGYTF. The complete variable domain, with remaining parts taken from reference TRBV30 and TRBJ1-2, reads SQTIHQWPATLVQPVGSPLSLECTVEGTSNPNLYWYRQAAGRGLQLLFYSVGIGQISSEVPQNLSASRPQDRQFILSSKKLLLSDSGFYLCAWSAQGTVFYGYTFGSGTRLTVV.

The CDR3 loop is CSVGQGGGQETQYF. CDR3 in DNA: TGCAGCGTTGGACAGGGTGGGGGGCAAGAGACCCAGTACTTC. The chain has TRBV29-1 and TRBJ2-5; tentative D call: TRBD1 (7 bases). Germline CDR1 and CDR2: SQVTM and ANQGSEA. Trimming took off 4 bases at V and 2 bases at J, with 14 bases between the two ends. The CDR3 totals 14 residues.

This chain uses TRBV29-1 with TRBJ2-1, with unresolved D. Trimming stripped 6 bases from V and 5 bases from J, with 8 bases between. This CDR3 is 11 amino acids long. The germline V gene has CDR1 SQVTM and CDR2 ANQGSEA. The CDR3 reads CSVAHNNEQFF. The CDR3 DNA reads TGCAGCGTCGCACATAACAATGAGCAGTTCTTC.

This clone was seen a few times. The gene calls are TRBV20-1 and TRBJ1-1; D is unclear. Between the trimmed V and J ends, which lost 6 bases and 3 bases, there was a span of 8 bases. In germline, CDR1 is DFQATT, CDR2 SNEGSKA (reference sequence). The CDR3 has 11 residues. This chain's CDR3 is CSARGDTEAFF. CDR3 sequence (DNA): TGCAGTGCCCGCGGGGACACTGAAGCTTTCTTT.

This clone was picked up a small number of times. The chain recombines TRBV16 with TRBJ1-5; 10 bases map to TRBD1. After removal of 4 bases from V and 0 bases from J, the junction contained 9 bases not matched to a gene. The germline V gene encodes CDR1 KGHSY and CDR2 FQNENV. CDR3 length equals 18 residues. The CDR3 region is CASSLGQGKRDSNQPQHF. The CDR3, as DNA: TGTGCCAGCAGCCTGGGACAGGGGAAAAGAGATAGCAATCAGCCCCAGCATTTT.

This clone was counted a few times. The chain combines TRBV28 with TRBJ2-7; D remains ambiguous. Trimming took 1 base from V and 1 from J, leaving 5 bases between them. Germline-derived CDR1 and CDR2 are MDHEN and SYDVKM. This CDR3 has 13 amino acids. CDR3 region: CASSLLESYEQYF. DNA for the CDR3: TGTGCCAGCAGTTTATTGGAGTCCTACGAGCAGTACTTC.